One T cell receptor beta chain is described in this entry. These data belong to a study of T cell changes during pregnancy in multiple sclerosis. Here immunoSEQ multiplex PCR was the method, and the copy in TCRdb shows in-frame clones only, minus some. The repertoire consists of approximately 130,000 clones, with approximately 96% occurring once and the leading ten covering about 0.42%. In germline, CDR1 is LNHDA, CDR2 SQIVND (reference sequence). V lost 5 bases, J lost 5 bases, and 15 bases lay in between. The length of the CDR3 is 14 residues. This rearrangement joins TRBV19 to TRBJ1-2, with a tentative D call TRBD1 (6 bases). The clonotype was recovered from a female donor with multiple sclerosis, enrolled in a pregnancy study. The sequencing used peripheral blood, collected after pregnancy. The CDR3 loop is CASSSSQGPYGYTF. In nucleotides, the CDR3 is TGTGCCAGTAGTTCGTCACAGGGCCCTTATGGCTACACCTTC.